Presented here are 2 T cell receptor beta chains from one specimen sequenced in a study of blood T cell repertoires in COVID-19. This table comes from immunoSEQ multiplex PCR, and its TCRdb copy is limited to in-frame clones, with some not included. The sample includes around 58,000 clones, less than 85% of them seen just once. The sequenced sample was peripheral blood. These TCRs come from a human donor in a cohort sampled during active COVID-19.

The chain combines TRBV6-4 with TRBJ1-3, with TRBD1 as a possible D gene (5 bases). This CDR3 is built from 12 residues. V lost 10 bases, J lost 4 bases, and 11 bases lay in between. The germline V gene encodes CDR1 MRHNA and CDR2 SNTAGT. The CDR3 bases are TGTGCCACAACAGGTACGGGAAACACCATATATTTT. Its translation: CATTGTGNTIYF.

J is TRBJ2-1 and V is TRBV18; 9 bases align to TRBD2. This CDR3 contains 16 residues. Trimming removed 2 bases from V and 6 bases from J; junction bases left unmatched: 8. Germline-derived CDR1 and CDR2 are KGHSH and LQKENI. CDR3 bases: TGTGCCAGCTCACCATTTAGCGGGGGTAGGGCCAATGAGCAGTTCTTC. Protein sequence: CASSPFSGGRANEQFF.